This passage covers 32 T cell receptor beta chains from one sample sequenced in a study of long-term antiretroviral therapy in people with HIV (dated 2022 in TCRdb). The immunoSEQ hsTCRB v3.0 assay was used at survey level resolution for TRB variable region sequencing. In TCRdb, the immuneACCESS table is reduced to in-frame sequences with V and J assigned. These tables do not hold every clone; where another copy was compared, an unresolved V gene accounts for under half, and the others remain unexplained. The sample has fewer than 45,000 clones on record, around 96% of them singletons. 2.7% of the sample lies in the top ten. Sequenced here: unsorted PBMCs, sampled 3.7 years after starting antiretroviral therapy. The origin of the receptors is a woman aged 45 to 65 with HIV.

V usage is TRBV10-3 and J usage is TRBJ1-1, with 9 bases lining up with TRBD1. The CDR3 contains 16 residues. V dropped 6 bases and J dropped 0; count of bases not matched to a gene: 8. Germline CDR1 is ENHRY and CDR2 is SYGVKD. The CDR3 protein is CAISPGQGGMNTEAFF. The CDR3 nucleotides read TGTGCCATCAGCCCGGGACAGGGAGGAATGAACACTGAAGCTTTCTTT.

The gene calls are TRBV30 and TRBJ1-1, with TRBD1 matching over 7 bases. The CDR3 consists of 13 residues. Germline V gene data show CDR1 as GTSNPN and CDR2 as SVGIG (reference sequence). V lost 4 bases to trimming and J lost 4 bases; unmatched junction nucleotides: 6. CDR3 loop: CAWNRGLGTEAFF. CDR3 DNA sequence: TGTGCCTGGAACAGGGGCCTGGGCACTGAAGCTTTCTTT.

The J gene is TRBJ1-1, the V gene TRBV30; 9 bases map to TRBD1. CDR1 is GTSNPN and CDR2 is SVGIG in the germline V gene (reference sequence). V lost 5 bases, J lost 0 bases, and 1 base stayed unmatched. CDR3 length equals 13 residues. CDR3 region: CAWGTGLNTEAFF. For the CDR3, the DNA is TGTGCCTGGGGGACAGGGCTGAACACTGAAGCTTTCTTT.

Note on this clone: This specimen includes other DNA sequences encoding the same CDR3. The rearrangement uses TRBV11-1 and TRBJ1-1; no clear D gene. The CDR3 loop spans 13 amino acids. The germline CDR1 and CDR2 sequences are SGHAT and FQDESV (reference sequence). Trimming took 2 bases from V and 0 from J, leaving 4 bases between them. CDR3 loop: CASSLSVNTEAFF. The DNA for the CDR3 is TGTGCCAGCAGCTTATCCGTGAACACTGAAGCTTTCTTT.

The J gene is TRBJ1-5, the V gene TRBV19, with no clear D. The CDR3 contains 14 residues. In germline, CDR1 is LNHDA, CDR2 SQIVND (reference sequence). Between the trimmed V and J ends, which lost 6 bases and 7 bases, there was a span of 16 bases. The CDR3 DNA reads as TGTGCCAGTAGGGGATTTAGGGAAAGGCAGCCCCAGCATTTT. This encodes CASRGFRERQPQHF.

In this sample, this clone turned up once. The chain carries TRBV19 and TRBJ1-2; TRBD1 might be the D (5 bases). V lost 5 bases to trimming and J lost 8 bases, with 12 bases between them. The CDR3 covers 12 residues. Germline loops: CDR1 LNHDA, CDR2 SQIVND (reference sequence). The CDR3 DNA reads TGTGCCAGTAGTCCGGGGCCCGGGGGCTACACCTTC. Protein: CASSPGPGGYTF.

This clone came up once. This chain links TRBV11-2 with TRBJ2-3; TRBD2 matches at 10 bases. Germline lookup yields CDR1 SGHAT and CDR2 FQNNGV. The CDR3 runs to 16 residues. V lost 0 bases to trimming and J lost 4 bases; unmatched junction nucleotides: 4. The CDR3 DNA reads as TGTGCCAGCAGCTTAGAGCTAGCGGGGGTGGCAGATACGCAGTATTTT. Translated, it gives CASSLELAGVADTQYF.

This clone was recorded once. The gene calls are TRBV4-1 and TRBJ2-1; 11 nucleotides line up with TRBD2. This CDR3 has 15 residues. Trimming cost V 4 bases and J 6 bases; bases outside gene matches: 5. Germline CDR1 MGHRA, CDR2 YSYEKL. The DNA for the CDR3 is TGCGCCAGCAGCCCGCTAGCGGGGGGCCGCAATGAGCAGTTCTTC. Encoded protein: CASSPLAGGRNEQFF.

CDR3 loop: CASSLGNREETQYF. DNA for the CDR3: TGTGCCAGCAGCTTAGGTAATAGGGAAGAGACCCAGTACTTC. This sequence joins TRBV11-3 and TRBJ2-5; D is ambiguous. Germline CDR1 SGHNT, CDR2 YENEEA. V gave up 1 base and J gave up 3 bases, with 9 bases separating them. CDR3 size: 14 residues.

The chain uses TRBV7-3 and TRBJ2-3; 8 nucleotides agree with TRBD2. Germline loops: CDR1 SGHTA, CDR2 FQGTGA. The CDR3 consists of 15 residues. V lost 5 bases and J lost 3; bases outside the gene matches: 7. The CDR3 coding sequence is TGTGCCAGCAGCCCCCGGGGGGGCGAGACAGATACGCAGTATTTT. Translated, it gives CASSPRGGETDTQYF.

A single count supports this clone. This chain connects TRBV18 to TRBJ2-7, with D uncertain. This CDR3 has 14 residues. Looked up from germline, CDR1 is KGHSH and CDR2 is LQKENI. V lost 2 bases and J lost 2, with 10 bases in between. CDR3 bases: TGTGCCAGCTCACCAGGGCAGCCAACCTACGAGCAGTACTTC. Translating it yields CASSPGQPTYEQYF.

This sequence joins TRBV2 and TRBJ2-7, with 9 bases that match TRBD1. Trimming cost V 6 bases and J 0 bases; bases outside gene matches: 3. Germline V CDR1 and CDR2: SNHLY, FYNNEI. This CDR3 is built from 14 residues. The CDR3: CASRRQGDSYEQYF. CDR3 in DNA: TGTGCCAGCAGGCGACAGGGGGACTCCTACGAGCAGTACTTC. The whole variable domain, filled in from reference TRBV2 and TRBJ2-7, reads EPEVTQTPSHQVTQMGQEVILRCVPISNHLYFYWYRQILGQKVEFLVSFYNNEISEKSEIFDDQFSVERPDGSNFTLKIRSTKLEDSAMYFCASRRQGDSYEQYFGPGTRLTVT.

The chain has TRBV5-8 and TRBJ1-5; D may be TRBD1 (6 bases). The CDR3 is 14 amino acids. V was clipped by 10 bases and J by 7 bases, with 21 bases between them. Germline lookup yields CDR1 SGHTS and CDR2 YDEGEE. The CDR3 sequence: CAGGRRGAGQPQHF. The CDR3 DNA is TGTGCCGGCGGAAGGAGGGGGGCCGGGCAGCCCCAGCATTTT.

The chain joins TRBV7-2 to TRBJ1-5; D is unresolved. V lost 1 base and J 3 bases, leaving 7 bases between the germline ends. Germline-derived CDR1 and CDR2 are SGHTA and FQGNSA. The CDR3 is 14 residues long. The CDR3 is CASSLGPINQPQHF. DNA for the CDR3: TGTGCCAGCAGCTTAGGACCGATCAATCAGCCCCAGCATTTT.

The chain carries TRBV7-3 and TRBJ2-1; the D is unclear. Germline lookup yields CDR1 SGHTA and CDR2 FQGTGA. V gave up 4 bases and J gave up 2 bases, with 12 bases separating them. This CDR3 spans 15 amino acids. The CDR3 DNA sequence: TGTGCCAGCAGCTCAACCCGGAGCACCTACAATGAGCAGTTCTTC. This translates into CASSSTRSTYNEQFF.

This chain links TRBV6-6 with TRBJ1-3; D is unclear. Trimming left V 3 bases short and J 8 bases short, with 14 bases between. The CDR3 loop spans 14 amino acids. Looked up from germline, CDR1 is MNHNY and CDR2 is SVGAGI (reference sequence). CDR3 residues: CASSYLGFRDTIYF. The CDR3 coding sequence is TGTGCCAGCAGTTATCTAGGTTTTAGGGACACCATATATTTT.

As concerns this clone: Sequence at one end of the junction differs from germline and may be a read error. The gene calls are TRBV7-7 and TRBJ2-1, with D maybe TRBD1 (5 bases). Germline CDR1 reads SSHAT; CDR2 reads FNYEAQ (reference sequence). CDR3 length: 15 residues. The CDR3 loop reads CASSFGRETYNEQFF. The CDR3 DNA reads TGTGCTAGCAGCTTCGGCAGGGAAACTTACAATGAGCAGTTCTTC.

The chain links TRBV28 to TRBJ1-3; 8 bases match TRBD1. V shed 5 bases, J shed 2 bases, and the junction held 8 bases outside the gene matches. CDR1 and CDR2 from the germline V gene are MDHEN and SYDVKM. The CDR3 is 16 amino acids. The CDR3 sequence is CASSPSQGAPGNTIYF. The CDR3 nucleotides read TGTGCCAGCAGTCCCTCCCAGGGGGCGCCTGGAAACACCATATATTTT.

The rearrangement joins TRBV5-1 to TRBJ1-1; 9 nucleotides line up with TRBD1. The CDR3 has 15 amino acids. The V and J ends lost 5 bases and 6 bases, in that order; junction bases with no gene match: 11. Germline V gives CDR1 SGHRS, CDR2 YFSETQ. CDR3 DNA sequence: TGCGCCAGCAGTTTTTTGACAGGGGGAGTCGCTGAAGCTTTCTTT. Translating gives CASSFLTGGVAEAFF.

A remark on this clone: At one of its ends the junction is not consistent with the germline gene, which may arise from a read error. The J gene is TRBJ2-5, the V gene TRBV19, with 10 bases identical to TRBD2. This CDR3 spans 14 amino acids. Germline values: CDR1 LNHDA, CDR2 SQIVND (reference sequence). CDR3 protein: CASSMGLAGASVNF. The CDR3 DNA is TGTGCCAGTAGTATGGGTCTAGCGGGGGCCAGCGTGAACTTC. Together with reference TRBV19 and TRBJ2-5, the CDR3 gives the full variable domain: DGGITQSPKYLFRKEGQNVTLSCEQNLNHDAMYWYRQDPGQGLRLIYYSQIVNDFQKGDIAEGYSVSREKKESFPLTVTSAQKNPTAFYLCASSMGLAGASVNFGPGTRLLVL.

V and J are TRBV10-3 and TRBJ1-2; TRBD1 matches at 7 bases. V shed 4 bases and J 6 bases; nucleotides not matched to a gene: 8. CDR1 and CDR2 from the germline V gene are ENHRY and SYGVKD. The CDR3 is 14 amino acids. The CDR3 DNA reads as TGTGCCATCAGTGTGGGGGACAGCTCTGATGGCTACACCTTC. Its protein is CAISVGDSSDGYTF.

This chain links TRBV6-5 with TRBJ2-7; 7 nucleotides align to TRBD1. V trimming: 7 bases; J trimming: 1 base; junction bases outside the gene matches: 7. Germline V gene sequence: CDR1 MNHEY, CDR2 SVGAGI. This CDR3 contains 14 residues. The CDR3 DNA reads TGTGCCAGCATTGAAGACAGGGTTTCCTACGAGCAGTACTTC. This encodes CASIEDRVSYEQYF.

This clone showed up just once. The chain combines TRBV30 with TRBJ2-2; no clear D gene. Trimming took off 0 bases at V and 0 bases at J, with 11 bases between the two ends. The CDR3 runs to 16 residues. CDR1 is GTSNPN, CDR2 SVGIG, per germline (reference sequence). DNA for the CDR3: TGTGCCTGGAGTGTAGTACAGCCCGCGAACACCGGGGAGCTGTTTTTT. This encodes CAWSVVQPANTGELFF.

CDR3 in DNA: TGTGCCAGCAGCGGAACAAATCCCGAAGCTTTCTTT. It translates to CASSGTNPEAFF. The genes are TRBV5-4 and TRBJ1-1, with D unresolved. Per the germline V gene, CDR1 is SGHNT and CDR2 is YYREEE (reference sequence). The CDR3 has 12 residues. V was trimmed by 4 bases and J by 8 bases, leaving 12 bases between them.

A single count supports this clone. The CDR3 loop reads CASSPRAGRGKETQYF. The CDR3 nucleotides are TGCGCCAGCAGCCCCCGGGCGGGAAGGGGCAAGGAGACCCAGTACTTC. The gene calls are TRBV5-1 and TRBJ2-5; the D gene is possibly TRBD2 (6 bases). From germline, CDR1 is SGHRS and CDR2 YFSETQ. The V end lost 4 bases, the J end lost 5 bases, and 21 bases lay between the germline ends. CDR3 length equals 16 residues.

This rearrangement joins TRBV6-1 to TRBJ2-1; TRBD1 aligns across 7 bases. The CDR3 has 17 amino acids. J was trimmed by 3 bases and V by 5 bases; bases with no gene match: 13. Germline CDR1 and CDR2: MNHNS and SASEGT. The CDR3 loop is CASSQGPGQIIYNEQFF. The DNA for the CDR3 is TGTGCCAGCAGTCAAGGCCCGGGACAGATAATCTACAATGAGCAGTTCTTC.

This clone was seen just once. The J gene is TRBJ1-1, the V gene TRBV6-5; maybe TRBD1 (5 bases). With 7 bases removed from V and 8 bases from J, the gap between germline ends came to 17 bases. Germline assignment: CDR1 MNHEY and CDR2 SVGAGI. The CDR3 has 13 amino acids. CDR3 loop: CASTQAGRAEAFF. In DNA form, the CDR3 reads TGTGCCAGCACCCAGGCGGGCAGGGCGGAAGCTTTCTTT.

CDR3 sequence (DNA): TGTGCCTCCCTACTTGGGACAGGGCCCTACGAGCAGTACTTC. Encoded protein: CASLLGTGPYEQYF. The chain employs TRBV2 and TRBJ2-7; 9 nucleotides agree with TRBD1. The V and J ends lost 11 bases and 2 bases, in that order; junction bases with no gene match: 10. Germline CDR1 reads SNHLY; CDR2 reads FYNNEI. The CDR3 totals 14 residues.

This clone was seen once. The J gene is TRBJ1-5, the V gene TRBV30; 7 bases line up with TRBD1. Germline lookup yields CDR1 GTSNPN and CDR2 SVGIG (reference sequence). The V segment lost 2 bases and the J segment 7 bases; nucleotides outside the gene matches: 14. The CDR3 sequence is 16 residues long. The CDR3 nucleotides are TGTGCCTGGAGTAGGGCCGGGACAGCCTCTGGACAGCCCCAGCATTTT. This encodes CAWSRAGTASGQPQHF.

The V gene is TRBV27, the J gene TRBJ2-3, with D unclear. The V gene's germline CDR1 is MNHEY and CDR2 SMNVEV (reference sequence). The V gene lost 3 bases and the J gene lost 0 bases, with 7 bases spanning the gap. The CDR3 loop spans 14 amino acids. CDR3 in amino acids: CASSFGRSTDTQYF. The CDR3 DNA reads as TGTGCCAGCAGTTTTGGACGGAGCACAGATACGCAGTATTTT.

V and J are TRBV6-6 and TRBJ1-2, with TRBD1 as a possible D gene (6 bases). From germline, CDR1 is MNHNY and CDR2 SVGAGI (reference sequence). The CDR3 is 15 amino acids. The ends were cut back, 6 bases at V and 5 bases at J, with 19 bases in the middle. CDR3 protein: CASRPGQRGSYGYTF. The CDR3 nucleotides are TGTGCCAGCAGACCCGGACAGAGGGGAAGTTATGGCTACACCTTC.

This clone was seen a few times. The chain joins TRBV11-2 to TRBJ2-3; 13 nucleotides line up with TRBD2. From germline, CDR1 is SGHAT and CDR2 FQNNGV. This CDR3 contains 15 residues. V was clipped by 6 bases and J by 11 bases; unmatched bases: 11. DNA for the CDR3: TGTGCCAGCAGTCCGGATCGACTAGCGGGGGGAAGGCAGTATTTT. Translated, it gives CASSPDRLAGGRQYF.